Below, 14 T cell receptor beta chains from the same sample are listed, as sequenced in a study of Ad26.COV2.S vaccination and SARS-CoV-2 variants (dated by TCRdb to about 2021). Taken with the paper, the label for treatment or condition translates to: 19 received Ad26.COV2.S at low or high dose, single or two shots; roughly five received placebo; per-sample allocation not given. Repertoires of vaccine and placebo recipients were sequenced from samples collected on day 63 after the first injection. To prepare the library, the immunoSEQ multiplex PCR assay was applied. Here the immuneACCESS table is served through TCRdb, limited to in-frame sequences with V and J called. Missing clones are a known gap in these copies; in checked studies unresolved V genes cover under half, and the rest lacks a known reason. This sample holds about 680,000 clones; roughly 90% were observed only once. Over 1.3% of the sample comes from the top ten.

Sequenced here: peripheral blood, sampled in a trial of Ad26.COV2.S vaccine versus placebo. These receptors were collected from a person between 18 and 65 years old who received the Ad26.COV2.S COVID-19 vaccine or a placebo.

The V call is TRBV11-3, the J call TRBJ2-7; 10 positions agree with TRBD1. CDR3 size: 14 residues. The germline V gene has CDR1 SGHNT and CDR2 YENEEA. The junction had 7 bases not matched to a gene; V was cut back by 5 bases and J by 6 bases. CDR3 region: CASSPRQGAVEQYF. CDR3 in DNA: TGTGCCAGCAGCCCGCGACAGGGGGCCGTCGAGCAGTACTTC. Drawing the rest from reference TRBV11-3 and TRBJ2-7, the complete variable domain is EAGVVQSPRYKIIEKKQPVAFWCNPISGHNTLYWYLQNLGQGPELLIRYENEEAVDDSQLPKDRFSAERLKGVDSTLKIQPAELGDSAVYLCASSPRQGAVEQYFGPGTRLTVT.

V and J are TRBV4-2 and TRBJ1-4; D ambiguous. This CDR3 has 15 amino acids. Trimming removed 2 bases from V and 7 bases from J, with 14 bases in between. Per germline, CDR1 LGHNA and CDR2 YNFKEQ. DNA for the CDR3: TGTGCCAGCAGCCAAAATTCGGGGATAGGTGAAAAACTGTTTTTT. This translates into CASSQNSGIGEKLFF.

CDR3: CASGFGLAGVNTGELFF. CDR3 nucleotide sequence: TGTGCTAGTGGTTTCGGACTAGCGGGGGTTAACACCGGGGAGCTGTTTTTT. The chain combines TRBV12-5 with TRBJ2-2; 13 bases are shared with TRBD2. This CDR3 spans 17 amino acids. Trimming removed 3 bases from V and 2 bases from J; junction bases left unmatched: 3. Germline V gives CDR1 LGHNT, CDR2 FRNRAP.

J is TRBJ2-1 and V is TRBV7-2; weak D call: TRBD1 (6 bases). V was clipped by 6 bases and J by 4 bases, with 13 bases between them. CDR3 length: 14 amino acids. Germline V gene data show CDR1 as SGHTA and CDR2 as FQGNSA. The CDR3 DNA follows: TGTGCCAGCAGTACAGGGTCCCCATACAATGAGCAGTTCTTC. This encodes CASSTGSPYNEQFF.

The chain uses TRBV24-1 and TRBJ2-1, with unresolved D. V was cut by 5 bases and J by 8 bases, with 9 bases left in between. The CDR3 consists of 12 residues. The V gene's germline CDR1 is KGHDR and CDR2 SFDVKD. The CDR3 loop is CATSGIQDEQFF. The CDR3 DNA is TGTGCCACCAGTGGCATCCAGGATGAGCAGTTCTTC.

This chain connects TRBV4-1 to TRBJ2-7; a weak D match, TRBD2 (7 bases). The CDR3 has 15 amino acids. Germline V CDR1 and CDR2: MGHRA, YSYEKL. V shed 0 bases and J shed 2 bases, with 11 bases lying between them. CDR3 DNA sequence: TGCGCCAGCAGCCAAGATAGGGGGGGGGCCTACGAGCAGTACTTC. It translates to CASSQDRGGAYEQYF.

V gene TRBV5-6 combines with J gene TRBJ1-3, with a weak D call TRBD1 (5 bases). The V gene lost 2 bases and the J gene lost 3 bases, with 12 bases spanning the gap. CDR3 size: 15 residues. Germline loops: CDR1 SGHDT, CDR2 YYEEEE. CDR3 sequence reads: CASSFLGDDGNTIYF. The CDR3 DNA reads TGTGCCAGCAGCTTCTTAGGGGACGATGGAAACACCATATATTTT.

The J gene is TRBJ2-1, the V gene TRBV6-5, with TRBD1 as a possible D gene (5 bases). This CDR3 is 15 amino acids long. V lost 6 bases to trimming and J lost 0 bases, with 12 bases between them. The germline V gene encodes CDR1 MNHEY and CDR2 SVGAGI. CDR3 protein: CASRRGHSSYNEQFF. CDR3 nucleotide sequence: TGTGCCAGCAGACGAGGACACAGCTCCTACAATGAGCAGTTCTTC.

The CDR3, as DNA: TGTGCCAGCAGCCCACGGACAGCGGCGGATGGCTACACCTTC. The encoded protein is CASSPRTAADGYTF. This chain uses TRBV7-6 with TRBJ1-2; D may be TRBD1 (6 bases). The CDR3 consists of 14 residues. Trimming stripped 5 bases from V and 6 bases from J, with 16 bases between. Germline CDR1 is SGHVS and CDR2 is FNYEAQ.

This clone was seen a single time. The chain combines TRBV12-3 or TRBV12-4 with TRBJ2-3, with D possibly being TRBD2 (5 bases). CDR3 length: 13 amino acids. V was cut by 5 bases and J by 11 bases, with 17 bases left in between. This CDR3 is CASSPSRERGQYF. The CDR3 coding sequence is TGTGCCAGCAGTCCCTCCCGGGAACGTGGGCAGTATTTT.

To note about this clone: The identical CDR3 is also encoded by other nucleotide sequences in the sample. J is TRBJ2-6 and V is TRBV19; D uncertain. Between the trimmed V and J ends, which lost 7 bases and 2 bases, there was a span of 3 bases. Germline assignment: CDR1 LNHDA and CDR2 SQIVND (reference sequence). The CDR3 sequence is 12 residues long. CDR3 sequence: CASTPGANVLTF. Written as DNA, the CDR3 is TGTGCCAGTACCCCTGGGGCCAACGTCCTGACTTTC.

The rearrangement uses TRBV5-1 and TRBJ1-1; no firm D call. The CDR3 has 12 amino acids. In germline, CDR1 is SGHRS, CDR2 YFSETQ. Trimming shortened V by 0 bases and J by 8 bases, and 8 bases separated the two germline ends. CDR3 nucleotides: TGCGCCAGCAGCTTGGGCAGTTCCGAAGCTTTCTTT. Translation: CASSLGSSEAFF.

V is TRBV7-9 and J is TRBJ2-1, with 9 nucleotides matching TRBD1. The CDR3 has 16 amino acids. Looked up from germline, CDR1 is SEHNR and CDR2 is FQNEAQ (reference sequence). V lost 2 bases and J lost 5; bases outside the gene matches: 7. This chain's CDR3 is CASSLPGQGPNNEQFF. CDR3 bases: TGTGCCAGCAGCTTACCCGGACAGGGGCCTAACAATGAGCAGTTCTTC. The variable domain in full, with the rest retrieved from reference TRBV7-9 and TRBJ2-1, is DTGVSQNPRHKITKRGQNVTFRCDPISEHNRLYWYRQTLGQGPEFLTYFQNEAQLEKSRLLSDRFSAERPKGSFSTLEIQRTEQGDSAMYLCASSLPGQGPNNEQFFGPGTRLTVL.

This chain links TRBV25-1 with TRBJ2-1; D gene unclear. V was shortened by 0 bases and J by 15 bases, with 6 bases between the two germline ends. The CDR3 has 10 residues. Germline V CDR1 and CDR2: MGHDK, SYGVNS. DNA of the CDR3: TGTGCCAGCAGTGAATATTCGACGTTCTTC. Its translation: CASSEYSTFF.